These T cell receptor beta chains were read from a single sample in a study of vaccination and CD4 T cells after COVID-19. TCRdb redid the calling of the PCR reads with MiXCR, one entry per CDR3 protein. The table includes 9,500 to 14,000 distinct CDR3 sequences, roughly two thirds detected once. No antigen is known for these receptors. The specimen was CD4+ T cells from blood, cultured in vitro. The receptors here all came from a human donor who had recovered from COVID-19. Each CDR3 is given with its conserved first and last residue. Each record gives: J gene, clone size, V gene, D gene, CDR3 protein, CDR3 DNA. D genes are given only for firm matches. Part of the rows lack a size; the others show once, few, many or a class for expanded clones.

TRBJ2-6	NA	TRBV24-1	NA	CATSVGGANVLTF	TGTGCCACCAGTGTCGGTGGGGCCAACGTCCTGACTTTC
TRBJ2-7	once	TRBV5-4	NA	CASSLAGGSYEQYF	TGTGCCAGCAGCTTGGCCGGGGGTTCCTACGAGCAGTACTTC
TRBJ2-2	NA	TRBV7-2	NA	CASSLVPNTGELFF	TGTGCCAGCAGCTTAGTACCGAACACCGGGGAGCTGTTTTTT
TRBJ1-3	NA	TRBV2	NA	CASSEARESTIYF	TGTGCCAGCAGTGAAGCTCGCGAGAGCACCATATATTTT
TRBJ1-3	NA	TRBV24-1	NA	CATSDLSGDTIYF	TGTGCCACCAGTGATTTAAGTGGGGACACCATATATTTT
TRBJ2-5	NA	TRBV10-3	NA	CAISGAGAQETQYF	TGTGCCATCAGTGGGGCGGGGGCCCAAGAGACCCAGTACTTC
TRBJ2-2	NA	TRBV20-1	TRBD2	CSVPLAGRITGELFF	TGCAGTGTCCCTCTAGCGGGCAGAATCACCGGGGAGCTGTTTTTT
TRBJ2-1	NA	TRBV20-1	TRBD2	CSARRPRGSGGNNEQFF	TGCAGTGCTAGAAGGCCTCGGGGTAGCGGGGGGAACAATGAGCAGTTCTTC
TRBJ1-3	NA	TRBV7-9	NA	CASSLGVSGNTIYF	TGTGCCAGCAGCTTAGGGGTCTCTGGAAACACCATATATTTT
TRBJ2-7	NA	TRBV3-1	NA	CASSQGLGELIYEQYF	TGTGCCAGCAGCCAAGGTCTGGGGGAACTGATCTACGAGCAGTACTTC
TRBJ1-2	NA	TRBV18	NA	CASSPSGDYGYTF	TGTGCCAGCTCACCATCAGGGGACTATGGCTACACCTTC
TRBJ1-4	NA	TRBV19	TRBD1	CASSIMGQANEKLFF	TGTGCCAGTAGTATAATGGGACAGGCTAATGAAAAACTGTTTTTT
TRBJ1-5	NA	TRBV27	NA	CASSTLLQSRAPQHF	TGTGCCAGCAGCACCCTACTGCAGAGTCGGGCACCCCAGCATTTT
TRBJ2-1	NA	TRBV20-1	TRBD2	CSAQGGGHNEQFF	TGCAGTGCTCAAGGCGGGGGGCACAATGAGCAGTTCTTC
TRBJ2-6	medium-sized	TRBV30	NA	CASPAFSGANVLTF	TGTGCCTCCCCCGCCTTCTCTGGGGCCAACGTCCTGACTTTC
TRBJ2-5	NA	TRBV20-1	NA	CSASLAGAETQYF	TGCAGTGCTAGTCTGGCTGGGGCAGAGACCCAGTACTTC
TRBJ1-6	NA	TRBV12-3/TRBV12-4	NA	CASSFSRAYNSPLHF	TGTGCCAGCAGTTTTTCTCGGGCCTATAATTCACCCCTCCACTTT
TRBJ2-7	NA	TRBV28	TRBD1	CASSLRDRVSYEQYF	TGTGCCAGCAGTTTACGGGACAGGGTCTCCTACGAGCAGTACTTC
TRBJ1-5	NA	TRBV7-8	NA	CASSLGRRGKQDQPQHF	TGTGCCAGCAGCTTAGGACGGCGGGGGAAGCAGGATCAGCCCCAGCATTTT
TRBJ2-3	NA	TRBV20-1	NA	CSASRGAYSTDTQYF	TGCAGTGCTAGTCGAGGGGCCTATAGCACAGATACGCAGTATTTT
TRBJ2-7	once	TRBV5-3	TRBD2	CASSFGGGEQYF	TGTGCCAGCAGTTTTGGCGGGGGGGAGCAGTACTTC
TRBJ1-5	NA	TRBV19	NA	CASSIRGGFHQPQHF	TGTGCCAGTAGTATCAGGGGAGGGTTCCATCAGCCCCAGCATTTT
TRBJ1-2	NA	TRBV6-5	NA	CASSYVGADYGYTF	TGTGCCAGCAGTTATGTGGGGGCTGACTATGGCTACACCTTC
TRBJ2-2	NA	TRBV30	NA	CAWRDLSRARASTGELFF	TGTGCCTGGAGAGACCTTAGTAGGGCCAGGGCTTCCACCGGGGAGCTGTTTTTT
TRBJ2-5	NA	TRBV12-5	NA	CASGQQGGETQYF	TGTGCTAGTGGTCAACAGGGTGGCGAGACCCAGTACTTC
TRBJ2-7	NA	TRBV10-3	TRBD1	CAISGGPGQEPTKQYF	TGTGCCATCAGTGGGGGGCCGGGACAGGAACCTACGAAGCAGTACTTC
TRBJ2-2	NA	TRBV24-1	NA	CATMSTGELFF	TGTGCCACTATGTCCACCGGGGAGCTGTTTTTT
TRBJ1-2	once	TRBV7-9	TRBD1	CASSRTQGESGYTF	TGTGCCAGCAGCCGTACTCAGGGGGAAAGTGGCTACACCTTC
TRBJ1-2	few	TRBV19	NA	CASSIGTTYGYTF	TGTGCCAGTAGTATAGGTACTACCTATGGCTACACCTTC
TRBJ1-4	NA	TRBV24-1	TRBD1	CATSAKTGTGDEKLFF	TGTGCCACCAGTGCCAAAACCGGGACAGGGGATGAAAAACTGTTTTTT
TRBJ2-7	NA	TRBV7-8	NA	CASSLAVLGGTQQYF	TGTGCCAGCAGCTTAGCGGTGCTAGGGGGGACCCAGCAGTACTTC
TRBJ1-1	NA	TRBV12-3/TRBV12-4	NA	CASSLVTGRGTEAFF	TGTGCCAGCAGTTTGGTGACGGGGCGGGGTACTGAAGCTTTCTTT
TRBJ2-3	medium-sized	TRBV6-2/TRBV6-3	NA	CASTVPRGATGTQYF	TGTGCCAGCACCGTCCCTCGGGGTGCCACAGGGACGCAGTATTTT
TRBJ1-6	NA	TRBV6-5	NA	CASSYAELKGSPLHF	TGTGCCAGCAGTTACGCAGAGCTTAAGGGTTCACCCCTCCACTTT
TRBJ2-1	few	TRBV7-2	TRBD1	CASSSTGTNEQFF	TGTGCCAGCAGCTCGACAGGGACCAATGAGCAGTTCTTC
TRBJ2-5	NA	TRBV7-8	NA	CASLRGRAPITDAGETQYF	TGTGCCAGCCTGCGGGGCAGGGCGCCCATTACGGACGCAGGGGAGACCCAGTACTTC
TRBJ1-4	NA	TRBV28	NA	CASKEDPRRAYEKLFF	TGTGCCAGCAAGGAGGACCCCCGCAGAGCGTATGAAAAACTGTTTTTT
TRBJ2-5	NA	TRBV7-9	NA	CASSLYQQGGETQYF	TGTGCCAGCAGCTTATACCAACAGGGAGGGGAGACCCAGTACTTC
TRBJ2-7	NA	TRBV3-1	TRBD2	CASSLLPTSGRIPYEQYF	TGTGCCAGCAGCCTACTACCGACTAGCGGGAGGATCCCCTACGAGCAGTACTTC
TRBJ1-2	NA	TRBV11-3	NA	CASSPRTRKVLWHYGYTF	TGTGCCAGCAGCCCCAGGACAAGGAAGGTCCTATGGCACTATGGCTACACCTTC
TRBJ2-3	few	TRBV7-9	TRBD2	CASSPNTGGRPSTDTQYF	TGTGCCAGCAGCCCCAACACGGGGGGGAGGCCCAGCACAGATACGCAGTATTTT
TRBJ2-5	NA	TRBV9	TRBD1	CASSPRGTGGETQYF	TGTGCCAGCAGCCCCCGAGGGACAGGGGGAGAGACCCAGTACTTC
TRBJ1-2	NA	TRBV20-1	NA	CSAKVRGYTF	TGCAGTGCTAAGGTTCGCGGCTACACCTTC
TRBJ1-6	NA	TRBV19	NA	CASSLFLDGGTYNSPLHF	TGTGCCAGTAGTTTATTCCTCGACGGGGGGACCTATAATTCACCCCTCCACTTT
TRBJ1-1	few	TRBV7-3	NA	CASSQGPNTEAFF	TGTGCCAGCAGCCAAGGGCCTAACACTGAAGCTTTCTTT
TRBJ2-7	NA	TRBV20-1	TRBD2	CSALTTSGGDYEQYF	TGCAGTGCTCTGACGACTAGCGGGGGGGACTACGAGCAGTACTTC
TRBJ1-2	few	TRBV20-1	NA	CSARRDGNYGYTF	TGCAGTGCTAGACGGGACGGTAACTATGGCTACACCTTC
TRBJ2-2	NA	TRBV20-1	NA	CSAYTRTYNTGELFF	TGCAGTGCTTACACCAGAACCTATAACACCGGGGAGCTGTTTTTT
TRBJ1-4	NA	TRBV7-6	NA	CASSLKVGSRANEKLFF	TGTGCCAGCAGCTTAAAGGTTGGGAGTCGAGCTAATGAAAAACTGTTTTTT
TRBJ2-2	once	TRBV6-1	NA	CASFQGPNTGELFF	TGTGCCAGCTTCCAGGGCCCGAACACCGGGGAGCTGTTTTTT
TRBJ2-3	medium-sized	TRBV6-2/TRBV6-3	TRBD2	CASRRLAGGTTGTDTQYF	TGTGCCAGCAGAAGACTAGCGGGGGGAACTACTGGCACAGATACGCAGTATTTT
TRBJ1-4	NA	TRBV5-1	TRBD1	CASSITTGNEKLFF	TGCGCCAGCAGCATAACGACAGGGAACGAAAAACTGTTTTTT
TRBJ2-7	NA	TRBV7-3	NA	CASGLGQYYEQYF	TGTGCCAGCGGCTTAGGACAGTACTACGAGCAGTACTTC